This TCR beta chain was profiled in a study of blood T cell repertoires in COVID-19 (TCRdb year 2020). At the level of the whole study: Collaborator samples came from the United States, Italy and Spain and covered acute and convalescent phases of COVID-19. Deeply sampled blood TCRbeta repertoires from subjects exposed to, actively infected with, or recovered from COVID-19 were included in the dataset. The material from the prospective study consisted of cDNA or gDNA derived from T cells, B-cell-depleted T cells, or PBMCs. The repertoires were released in a freely available public database intended as a resource for research on the immune response to SARS-CoV-2. Samples came from the ongoing ImmuneRACE study (first 160 participants) plus 1,254 subjects from 6 global collaborators. HLA class I and class II types, where available, came from metadata supplied by the sample provider rather than from assay-based typing. Nearly every sample came with metadata listing a de-identified subject ID, COVID-19 status, age in years and sex. The paper as a whole reports these results and caveats: How much clinical and demographic metadata was included differed by source and by participant, and the metadata was provided uncurated.

Enrolling through a virtual design, the prospective study's participants ranged in age from roughly 18 to 90 years and lived across 24 United States geographic areas. Cohort assignment in the prospective study relied on participant-reported clinical history from a screening survey and a study questionnaire. ImmuneRACE Cohort 3 recovered participants were defined by two consecutive negative NP/OP PCR tests, healthcare professional clearance, or symptom resolution. In the prospective study, whole blood, serum and a nasopharyngeal or oropharyngeal swab were collected from each participant by mobile phlebotomists. Over a roughly 2-month period, participants in the prospective study had the option of providing additional blood draws and questionnaires. Blood samples from the prospective study were shipped frozen or at room temperature prior to DNA extraction. For this clone: Its recognized antigen is unknown. The sample holds no much larger clone one base away, and base qualities are not on file.

From the cysteine through the phenylalanine, the CDR3 covers 16 amino acids. Of the read, only the CDR3 DNA is kept; its 48 bases are in frame from base 1. The germline V gene (reference sequence) yields DFQATT for CDR1 and SNEGSKA for CDR2. Trimming removed 3 bases from V and 1 base from J, leaving 18 bases between the germline ends. TCRbeta CDR3 regions were amplified from genomic DNA by means of the immunoSEQ Assay, a bias-controlled multiplex PCR. Per the authors' processing: The number of nucleated cells in each sample was estimated from the amplification of reference gene primers within the assay. To quantify the absolute abundance of each unique TCRbeta CDR3 rearrangement, sequence reads were collapsed and filtered. For each sample, productive Simpson clonality was calculated as the square root of Simpson's diversity index across productive rearrangements. In its TCRdb copy, this immuneACCESS table keeps in-frame sequences only and misses some clones. Where compared with another copy, unresolved V genes explain less than half of these, and the others have no known cause. The V and J calls and the clone size are those of that table, but D and trimming were determined from the DNA. The sample data list 110,000 to 150,000 clones, and about 90% of these were observed just once. The ten largest clones add up to around 11% of the sample.

The sequencing input was PBMCs or T cells enriched from blood (not recorded which). The chain is assembled from TRBV20-1 and TRBJ2-5; matching of 5 bases hints at TRBD2 as the D gene. The sequence was collected from a man between 60 and 70 years old who had recovered from COVID-19. CDR3 loop: CSASPFLAASQETQYF. The nucleotide sequence is TGCAGTGCTAGTCCCTTCCTAGCCGCCAGCCAAGAGACCCAGTACTTC.